This TCR beta chain was sequenced in a study of early T cells in non-severe SARS-CoV-2 infection. Study as a whole: Sequencing targeted bulk RNA from unsorted whole blood, leaving chains unpaired. Study-wide results and limits: Lookups in VDJdb leaned toward anti-spike CD8 responses and missed private and CD4 specificities.

Researchers attached unique molecular identifiers to individual cDNA molecules. Using its own MiXCR run on the 5' RACE reads, TCRdb lists one record per CDR3 protein. The top ten clones hold roughly 8.3% of a sample with 66,000 or so distinct CDR3 sequences, less than 15% of them seen once. This CDR3 is built from 14 residues. After removal of 5 bases from V and 4 bases from J, the junction contained 7 bases not matched to a gene. Germline V CDR1 and CDR2: SGHVS, FQNEAQ. This clonotype was counted a few times. As yet, its antigen is unknown. The sequencing input was whole blood. This TCR was sampled from an adult who was a healthcare worker with PCR-confirmed SARS-CoV-2 infection or an uninfected control (not recorded which). V is TRBV7-8 and J is TRBJ2-7; 8 positions agree with TRBD1. The CDR3: CASSLTDRGYEQYF. CDR3 DNA sequence: TGTGCCAGCAGCCTGACCGACAGGGGATACGAGCAGTACTTC.